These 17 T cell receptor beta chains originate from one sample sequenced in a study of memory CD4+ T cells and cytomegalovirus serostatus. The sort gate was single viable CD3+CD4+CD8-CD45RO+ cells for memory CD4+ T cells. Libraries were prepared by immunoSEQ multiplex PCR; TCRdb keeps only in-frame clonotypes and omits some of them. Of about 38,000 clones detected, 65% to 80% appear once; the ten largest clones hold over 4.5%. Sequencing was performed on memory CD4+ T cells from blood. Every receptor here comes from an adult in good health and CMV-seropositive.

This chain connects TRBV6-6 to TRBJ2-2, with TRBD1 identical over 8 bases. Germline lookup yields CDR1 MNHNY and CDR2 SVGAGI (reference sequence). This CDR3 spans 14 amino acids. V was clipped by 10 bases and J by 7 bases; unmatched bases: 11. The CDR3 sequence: CATYRQGSGGELFF. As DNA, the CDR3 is TGTGCCACCTACAGACAGGGGAGCGGCGGGGAGCTGTTTTTT.

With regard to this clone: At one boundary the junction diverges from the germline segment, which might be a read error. Here the CDR3 DNA reads TGTGCCAGCAGCTCCCAGGACTCCAACAATGAGCAGTTCTTC. Amino acids: CASSSQDSNNEQFF. The chain employs TRBV7-3 and TRBJ2-1; tentative D call: TRBD2 (5 bases). The CDR3 runs 14 residues. Germline V lookup: CDR1 SGHTA, CDR2 FQGTGA.

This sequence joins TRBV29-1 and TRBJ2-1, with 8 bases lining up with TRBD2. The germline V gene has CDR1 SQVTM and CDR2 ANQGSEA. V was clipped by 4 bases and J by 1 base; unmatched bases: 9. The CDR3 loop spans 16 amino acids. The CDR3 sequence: CSVAGGTLLSYNEQFF. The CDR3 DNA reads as TGCAGCGTTGCGGGAGGGACCCTTTTATCCTACAATGAGCAGTTCTTC.

The CDR3 bases are TGTGCCAGCAGCCAATGGGGAGGACAGGGGGCGTGGGAGACCCAGTACTTC. Protein sequence: CASSQWGGQGAWETQYF. This chain connects TRBV7-6 to TRBJ2-5; 11 bases line up with TRBD1. V was pared by 5 bases and J by 5 bases, with 13 bases of the junction left unmatched. CDR3 size: 17 residues. CDR1 and CDR2 (germline): SGHVS, FNYEAQ. The full variable domain, with the rest looked up from reference TRBV7-6 and TRBJ2-5, is GAGVSQSPRYKVTKRGQDVALRCDPISGHVSLYWYRQALGQGPEFLTYFNYEAQQDKSGLPNDRFSAERPEGSISTLTIQRTEQRDSAMYRCASSQWGGQGAWETQYFGPGTRLLVL.

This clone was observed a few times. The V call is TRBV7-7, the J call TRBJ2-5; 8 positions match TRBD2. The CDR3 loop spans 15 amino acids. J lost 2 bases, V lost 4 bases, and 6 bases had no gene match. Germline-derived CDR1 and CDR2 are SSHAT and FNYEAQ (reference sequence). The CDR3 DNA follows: TGTGCCAGCAGCTCGGGGCGGGGGGTTCAAGAGACCCAGTACTTC. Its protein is CASSSGRGVQETQYF.

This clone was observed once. CDR3: CAGLIMGWDTQYF. The DNA for the CDR3 is TGTGCCGGACTAATCATGGGGTGGGATACGCAGTATTTT. The chain employs TRBV2 and TRBJ2-3; tentative D call: TRBD2 (6 bases). Germline V gene data show CDR1 as SNHLY and CDR2 as FYNNEI. The CDR3 length is 13 residues. Trimming left V 11 bases short and J 6 bases short, with 18 bases between.

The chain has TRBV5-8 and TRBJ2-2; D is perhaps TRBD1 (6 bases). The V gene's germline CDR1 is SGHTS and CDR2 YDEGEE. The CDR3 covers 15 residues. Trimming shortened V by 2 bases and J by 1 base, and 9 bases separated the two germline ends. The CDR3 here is CASSLGQRNTGELFF. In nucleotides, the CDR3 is TGTGCCAGCAGCTTAGGACAGAGGAACACCGGGGAGCTGTTTTTT. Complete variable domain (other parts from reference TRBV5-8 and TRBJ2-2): EAGVTQSPTHLIKTRGQQATLRCSPISGHTSVYWYQQALGLGLQFLLWYDEGEERNRGNFPPRFSGRQFPNYSSELNVNALELEDSALYLCASSLGQRNTGELFFGEGSRLTVL.

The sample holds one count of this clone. The CDR3 loop is CSPIREGTAFF. As DNA, the CDR3 is TGCAGTCCCATCCGGGAGGGTACGGCTTTCTTT. This chain links TRBV20-1 with TRBJ1-1; D uncertain. Looked up from germline, CDR1 is DFQATT and CDR2 is SNEGSKA (reference sequence). With 8 bases removed from V and 11 bases from J, the gap between germline ends came to 18 bases. The CDR3 sequence is 11 residues long.

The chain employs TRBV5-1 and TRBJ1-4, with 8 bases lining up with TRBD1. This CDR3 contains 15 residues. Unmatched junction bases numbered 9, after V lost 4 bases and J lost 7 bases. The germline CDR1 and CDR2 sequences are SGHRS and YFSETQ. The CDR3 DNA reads TGCGCCAGCAGCCCCGGGACAGGCGGTGGTGAAAAACTGTTTTTT. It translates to CASSPGTGGGEKLFF.

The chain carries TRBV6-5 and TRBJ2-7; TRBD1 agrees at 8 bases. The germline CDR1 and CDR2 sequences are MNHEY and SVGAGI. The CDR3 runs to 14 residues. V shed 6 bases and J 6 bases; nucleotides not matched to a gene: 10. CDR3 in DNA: TGTGCCAGCAGCACAGGGGGGATAGGGCGCGAGCAGTACTTC. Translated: CASSTGGIGREQYF.

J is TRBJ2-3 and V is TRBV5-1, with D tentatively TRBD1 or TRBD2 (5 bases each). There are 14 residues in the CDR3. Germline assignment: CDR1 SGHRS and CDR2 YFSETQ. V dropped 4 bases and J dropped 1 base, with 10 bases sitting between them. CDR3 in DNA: TGCGCCAGCAGCCCGGGGCAGGGCACAGATACGCAGTATTTT. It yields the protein CASSPGQGTDTQYF.

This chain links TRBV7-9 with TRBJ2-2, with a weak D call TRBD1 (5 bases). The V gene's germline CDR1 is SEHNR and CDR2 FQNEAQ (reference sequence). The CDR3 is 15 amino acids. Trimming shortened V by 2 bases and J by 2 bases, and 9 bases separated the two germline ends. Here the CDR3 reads CASSLITGNTGELFF. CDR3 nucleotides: TGTGCCAGCAGCTTAATAACAGGCAACACCGGGGAGCTGTTTTTT.

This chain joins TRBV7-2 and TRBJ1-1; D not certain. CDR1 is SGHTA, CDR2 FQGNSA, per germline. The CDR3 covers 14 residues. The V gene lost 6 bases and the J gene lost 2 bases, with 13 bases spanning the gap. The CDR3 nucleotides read TGTGCCAGCAGTTCTCTTACAGAAAACACTGAAGCTTTCTTT. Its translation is CASSSLTENTEAFF.

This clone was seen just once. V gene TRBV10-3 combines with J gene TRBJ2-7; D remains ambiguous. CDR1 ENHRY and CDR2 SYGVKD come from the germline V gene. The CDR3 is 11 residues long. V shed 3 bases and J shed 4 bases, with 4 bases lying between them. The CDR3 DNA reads TGTGCCATCAGTGATGGTTACGAGCAGTACTTC. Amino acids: CAISDGYEQYF.

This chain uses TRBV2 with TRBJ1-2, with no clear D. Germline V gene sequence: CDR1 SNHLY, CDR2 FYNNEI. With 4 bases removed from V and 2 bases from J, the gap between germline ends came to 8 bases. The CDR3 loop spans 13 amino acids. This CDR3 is CASSVQKNYGYTF. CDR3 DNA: TGTGCCAGCAGTGTACAGAAGAACTATGGCTACACCTTC.

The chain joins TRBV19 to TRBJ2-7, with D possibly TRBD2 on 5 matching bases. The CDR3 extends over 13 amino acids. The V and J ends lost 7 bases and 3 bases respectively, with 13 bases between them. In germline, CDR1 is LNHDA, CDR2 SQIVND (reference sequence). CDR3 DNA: TGTGCCAGTAAACCCGACGGGAACTACGAGCAGTACTTC. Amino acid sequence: CASKPDGNYEQYF.

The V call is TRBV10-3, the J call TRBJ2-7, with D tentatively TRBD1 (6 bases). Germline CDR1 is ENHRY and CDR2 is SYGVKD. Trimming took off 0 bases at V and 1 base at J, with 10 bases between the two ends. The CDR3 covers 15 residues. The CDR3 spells CAISESGDRSYEQYF. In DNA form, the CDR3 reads TGTGCCATCAGTGAGTCCGGCGACAGGTCCTACGAGCAGTACTTC.